This T cell receptor beta chain was identified during a study of shared clonotypes between healthy human individuals. As concerns this clone: Its matching antigen is unknown.

The protocol was immunoSEQ multiplex PCR, while the TCRdb copy is restricted to in-frame clones and leaves out a portion. This sample yields over 950,000 clones, of which approximately 80% are seen a single time; roughly 0.83% belongs to the top ten. This CDR3 is built from 13 residues. In germline, CDR1 is SGHTA, CDR2 FQGTGA. V gave up 5 bases and J gave up 7 bases, with 12 bases separating them. Study outcomes and limitations: Lower generation probabilities were found for non-shared clonotypes than for those shared by all four donors.

The source is a young man in good health. Some clones in this sample may be carry-over from other donors' samples. Material: memory CD4+ T cells from PBMCs. This sample's subset: CD45RA-negative fraction. The rearrangement links TRBV7-3 to TRBJ2-1, with D uncertain. CDR3 in DNA: TGTGCCAGCAGCCCAGAACTCCAAAATGAGCAGTTCTTC. It is translated as CASSPELQNEQFF.